The clone carrying this T cell receptor (beta chain) was observed at least ten times. The donors, healthy Caucasians from Russia, were aged 6 to 90. This sample is part of a study of blood T cells in healthy people across ages. Together with a sample-barcoded 5' primer, a J-beta primer mix was included in a second PCR lasting about 6 to 12 cycles. A template-switch adaptor that had 12 random nucleotides put a tag on each cDNA molecule. Each CDR3 protein gets one entry after TCRdb re-called the 5' RACE reads with MiXCR. The repertoire has roughly 1,500,000 distinct CDR3 sequences, roughly 32% of them found once; the top ten carry about 11%. The germline gives CDR1 SQVTM, CDR2 ANQGSEA. The V segment lost 6 bases and the J segment 12 bases; nucleotides outside the gene matches: 13. CDR3 length: 14 amino acids.

The chain combines TRBV29-1 with TRBJ2-1; TRBD2 matches at 11 bases. This clonotype was obtained from a woman aged 25 to 39 in good health. The sample was blood. CDR3 protein: CSVSPSGRWMGQFF. The CDR3 coding sequence is TGCAGCGTGAGCCCTAGCGGGAGGTGGATGGGGCAGTTCTTC.